This T cell receptor beta chain was observed in a study of control samples from healthy donors and cancer patients. In its sample, this clone was seen a few times. Produced via immunoSEQ multiplex PCR; TCRdb's table is partial and in-frame only. The sample lists about 130,000 clones, approximately 84% occurring once. The CDR3 consists of 19 residues. V dropped 1 base and J dropped 0 bases, with 19 bases sitting between them. Germline CDR1 is SGHRS and CDR2 is YFSETQ. The chain has TRBV5-1 and TRBJ2-2; D gene uncertain. Sequenced: blood. This TCR derives from a man aged 18 to 30 in good health. CDR3 bases: TGCGCCAGCAGCTTGCAAACCCCTGCCCGGAAGTCGAACACCGGGGAGCTGTTTTTT. Translation: CASSLQTPARKSNTGELFF.